One sample yielded the 26 T cell receptor beta chains listed below, sequenced in a study of T cells in Graves' hyperthyroidism and ophthalmopathy (dated by TCRdb to between 2017 and 2020). Receptor amplification or capture employed multiplex PCR. The instrument was an Illumina HiSeq 2000. Amplification of TCR beta CDR3 regions was carried out from RNA transcripts. The TCR CDR3 was subjected to a first round of RT-PCR using the HTBI primer set and the Qiagen OneStep RT-PCR kit. TCRdb reanalyzed the raw reads on its own, using fastp at Q25 for trimming and MiXCR for clone calling, and kept in-frame beta chains. Every entry covers one CDR3 protein and lists the most common genes and DNA from its rows. The sample table holds 380,000 or so distinct CDR3 sequences, of which roughly 14% were seen once. Together, the top ten hold around 21% of the sample. The material sequenced was blood. These receptor sequences come from a man aged 30 to 39 with Graves' hyperthyroidism that later progressed to Graves' ophthalmopathy.

The CDR3 DNA reads TGTGCCAGCAGTGAATACAGGGTCACCGGGGAGCTGTTTTTT. This encodes CASSEYRVTGELFF. The V call is TRBV6-1, the J call TRBJ2-2, with D perhaps TRBD1 (6 bases). This CDR3 has 14 amino acids. Germline loops: CDR1 MNHNS, CDR2 SASEGT. V shed 2 bases and J shed 4 bases, with 8 bases lying between them.

With respect to this clonotype: An end of the junction does not agree with germline; a read error may underlie this. The genes are TRBV20-1 and TRBJ2-1; 8 nucleotides line up with TRBD2. CDR3 length equals 20 residues. The V gene's germline CDR1 is DFQATT and CDR2 SNEGSKA (reference sequence). CDR3 residues: CSAREDSGGPNSQPYNEQSF. The CDR3 DNA sequence: TGCAGTGCTAGAGAAGACAGCGGGGGTCCTAACTCTCAGCCCTACAATGAGCAGTCCTTC.

This clonotype was recorded a few times. The CDR3 here is CSAGGQGRSISYTF. In DNA form, the CDR3 reads TGCAGTGCCGGTGGACAGGGAAGGAGTATTAGCTACACCTTC. The V call is TRBV20-1, the J call TRBJ1-2, with 8 nucleotides matching TRBD1. V lost 6 bases and J lost 9; bases outside the gene matches: 15. CDR1 and CDR2 from the germline V gene are DFQATT and SNEGSKA (reference sequence). CDR3 size: 14 residues.

This clonotype was observed a few times. J is TRBJ2-7 and V is TRBV20-1, with D unresolved. V dropped 6 bases and J dropped 3 bases, with 12 bases sitting between them. The CDR3 totals 12 residues. Germline assignment: CDR1 DFQATT and CDR2 SNEGSKA (reference sequence). In DNA form, the CDR3 reads TGCAGTGCCCCTCTGTCAGGCTACGAGCAGTACTTC. It encodes CSAPLSGYEQYF.

There are a few counts of this clonotype. This rearrangement joins TRBV6-1 to TRBJ1-2, with 7 positions matching TRBD1. V dropped 8 bases and J dropped 6; count of bases not matched to a gene: 9. The CDR3 consists of 13 residues. Germline lookup yields CDR1 MNHNS and CDR2 SASEGT. Written as DNA, the CDR3 is TGTGCCAGCCGTCGAGAGGGGGCAGATGGCTACACCTTC. It is translated as CASRREGADGYTF.

This clonotype was counted ten times or more. J is TRBJ1-2 and V is TRBV6-1; 7 bases align to TRBD1. Looked up from germline, CDR1 is MNHNS and CDR2 is SASEGT. The CDR3 extends over 15 amino acids. V lost 6 bases to trimming and J lost 8 bases; unmatched junction nucleotides: 15. As DNA, the CDR3 is TGTGCCAGCAGGCCCCGGGACAGCCTCCGTCTAGGCTACACCTTC. This encodes CASRPRDSLRLGYTF.

This clonotype was observed at least ten times. This rearrangement joins TRBV9 to TRBJ2-1, with 8 nucleotides matching TRBD2. This CDR3 spans 14 amino acids. J was trimmed by 9 bases and V by 4 bases; bases with no gene match: 9. Germline CDR1 reads SGDLS; CDR2 reads YYNGEE. The CDR3 spells CASSPRGGSGEQFF. The CDR3 region has the DNA TGTGCCAGCAGCCCACGGGGGGGGTCGGGTGAGCAGTTCTTC.

This clonotype showed up just a few times. The V gene is TRBV5-5, the J gene TRBJ2-5; D not certain. Trimming took off 0 bases at V and 3 bases at J, with 9 bases between the two ends. CDR1 is SGHKS and CDR2 is YYEKEE in the germline V gene (reference sequence). The CDR3 totals 14 residues. In nucleotides, the CDR3 is TGTGCCAGCAGCTTGGCCGAATCTAAAGAGACCCAGTACTTC. It translates to CASSLAESKETQYF.

The chain uses TRBV3-1 and TRBJ1-6; perhaps TRBD1 as D (6 bases). CDR3 length: 15 amino acids. Trimming removed 4 bases from V and 5 bases from J, with 12 bases in between. Germline CDR1 LGHDT, CDR2 YNNKEL (reference sequence). The CDR3 sequence is CASSRPGVNNSPLHF. The CDR3 DNA follows: TGTGCCAGCAGCCGGCCAGGGGTGAATAATTCACCCCTCCACTTT.

This clonotype was seen repeatedly, ten times or more. The J gene is TRBJ1-2, the V gene TRBV28, with D uncertain. The CDR3 covers 12 residues. Germline V lookup: CDR1 MDHEN, CDR2 SYDVKM. V was shortened by 2 bases and J by 8 bases, with 9 bases between the two germline ends. The CDR3: CASSLTPDGYTF. The CDR3 nucleotides are TGTGCCAGCAGTTTAACCCCCGACGGCTACACCTTC.

This clonotype showed up just a few times. The rearrangement links TRBV7-9 to TRBJ2-3; D possibly matches TRBD1 or TRBD2 (5 bases each). V lost 1 base and J 2 bases, leaving 22 bases between the germline ends. The length of the CDR3 is 19 residues. CDR1 SEHNR and CDR2 FQNEAQ come from the germline V gene (reference sequence). The CDR3 spells CASSLEAKDKRGATDTQYF. In DNA form, the CDR3 reads TGTGCCAGCAGCTTAGAGGCAAAAGATAAGCGAGGGGCCACAGATACGCAGTATTTT.

V usage is TRBV27 and J usage is TRBJ1-6; D is unresolved. Per the germline V gene, CDR1 is MNHEY and CDR2 is SMNVEV (reference sequence). V was clipped by 6 bases and J by 8 bases, with 11 bases between them. The CDR3 has 13 residues. The CDR3 here is CASSDGSYSPLHF. The CDR3 DNA is TGTGCCAGCAGCGACGGCTCATATTCACCCCTCCACTTT.

This clonotype came up many times. V usage is TRBV28 and J usage is TRBJ2-1; D might be TRBD1 (5 bases). Germline V CDR1 and CDR2: MDHEN, SYDVKM. The CDR3 has 19 amino acids. Trimming cost V 1 base and J 0 bases, with 19 bases left between them. CDR3 residues: CASSLSSRSDKSSYNEQFF. The DNA for the CDR3 is TGTGCCAGCAGTTTATCCTCGCGCTCGGACAAGAGCTCCTACAATGAGCAGTTCTTC.

This clonotype was picked up many times. This chain uses TRBV6-1 with TRBJ2-5; D might be TRBD1 or TRBD2, each matching 6 bases. This CDR3 contains 14 residues. Germline lookup yields CDR1 MNHNS and CDR2 SASEGT. The germline V and J ends were trimmed by 3 bases and 7 bases, with 15 bases remaining between them. The CDR3 loop is CASSDRGQAVTQYF. In DNA, the CDR3 is TGTGCCAGCAGTGACCGGGGGCAAGCTGTGACCCAGTACTTC.

The chain links TRBV12-3 or TRBV12-4 to TRBJ2-1; 9 positions agree with TRBD1. The CDR3 runs to 16 residues. V lost 4 bases and J lost 6; bases outside the gene matches: 10. The CDR3: CASSSTGTGFPNEQFF. The CDR3, as DNA: TGTGCCAGCAGTTCCACCGGGACAGGGTTTCCCAATGAGCAGTTCTTC.

This clonotype was seen repeatedly, ten times or more. J is TRBJ2-4 and V is TRBV2; 7 nucleotides line up with TRBD1. The germline CDR1 and CDR2 sequences are SNHLY and FYNNEI. The CDR3 is 15 residues long. The J segment lost 0 bases and the V segment lost 4 bases, leaving 3 bases of the junction unmatched. CDR3 residues: CASSVGTVAKNIQYF. CDR3 sequence (DNA): TGTGCCAGCAGTGTGGGGACAGTAGCCAAAAACATTCAGTACTTC. Complete variable domain (other parts from reference TRBV2 and TRBJ2-4): EPEVTQTPSHQVTQMGQEVILRCVPISNHLYFYWYRQILGQKVEFLVSFYNNEISEKSEIFDDQFSVERPDGSNFTLKIRSTKLEDSAMYFCASSVGTVAKNIQYFGAGTRLSVL.

This clonotype was seen ten or more times. The CDR3, as DNA: TGTGCTAGTGGCCCCTGGGACAGCTATGGCTACACCTTC. Translated: CASGPWDSYGYTF. The chain employs TRBV12-5 and TRBJ1-2; 7 nucleotides align to TRBD1. V lost 6 bases and J lost 4; bases outside the gene matches: 5. Germline CDR1 is LGHNT and CDR2 is FRNRAP. The CDR3 extends over 13 amino acids.

This clonotype was observed a few times. The J gene is TRBJ2-3, the V gene TRBV11-2, with 9 bases aligning to TRBD2. Germline V gene sequence: CDR1 SGHAT, CDR2 FQNNGV. J lost 5 bases, V lost 5 bases, and 5 bases had no gene match. The length of the CDR3 is 14 residues. CDR3 bases: TGTGCCAGCAGCCTTCTAGCGGGGAAAGATACGCAGTATTTT. Translation gives CASSLLAGKDTQYF.

This clonotype was detected a few times. The chain links TRBV24-1 to TRBJ2-5; 13 bases map to TRBD2. J lost 4 bases, V lost 4 bases, and 8 bases had no gene match. Per germline, CDR1 KGHDR and CDR2 SFDVKD. The CDR3 totals 17 residues. The chain's CDR3 is CATSDSGLAGDGETQYF. DNA for the CDR3: TGTGCCACCAGTGACTCCGGACTAGCGGGAGATGGAGAGACCCAGTACTTC.

This clonotype occurred a few times. V is TRBV28 and J is TRBJ2-7; 7 nucleotides match TRBD1. After removal of 5 bases from V and 4 bases from J, the junction contained 8 bases not matched to a gene. CDR1 MDHEN and CDR2 SYDVKM come from the germline V gene. The CDR3 loop spans 14 amino acids. CDR3 sequence (DNA): TGTGCCAGCAGTACTCCGGGACAGATATACGAGCAGTACTTC. This encodes CASSTPGQIYEQYF. Together with reference TRBV28 and TRBJ2-7, the CDR3 gives the full variable domain: DVKVTQSSRYLVKRTGEKVFLECVQDMDHENMFWYRQDPGLGLRLIYFSYDVKMKEKGDIPEGYSVSREKKERFSLILESASTNQTSMYLCASSTPGQIYEQYFGPGTRLTVT.

This clonotype was counted at least ten times. The chain is built from TRBV5-6 and TRBJ1-1; no clear D gene. V lost 1 base to trimming and J lost 3 bases, with 7 bases between them. Germline V gene sequence: CDR1 SGHDT, CDR2 YYEEEE. The CDR3 sequence is 13 residues long. DNA of the CDR3: TGTGCCAGCAGCTTGTGGATCGACACTGAAGCTTTCTTT. Residues: CASSLWIDTEAFF.

This clonotype was recorded at least ten times. The gene calls are TRBV30 and TRBJ1-5; D is ambiguous. The CDR3 runs to 15 residues. The germline V and J ends were trimmed by 1 base and 0 bases, with 10 bases remaining between them. From germline, CDR1 is GTSNPN and CDR2 SVGIG (reference sequence). The CDR3 coding sequence is TGTGCCTGGAGTGGTACGTCATATAGCAATCAGCCCCAGCATTTT. This encodes CAWSGTSYSNQPQHF.

This clonotype was recorded a few times. V is TRBV6-1 and J is TRBJ1-2; weak D call: TRBD1 (6 bases). The CDR3 runs 12 residues. Germline V gene lookup returns CDR1 MNHNS and CDR2 SASEGT. V lost 3 bases, J lost 5 bases, and 7 bases lay in between. CDR3 loop: CASSETGYGYTF. Written as DNA, the CDR3 is TGTGCCAGCAGTGAGACAGGATATGGCTACACCTTC.

There are many counts of this clonotype. The chain carries TRBV11-3 and TRBJ2-7; 7 bases map to TRBD1. Germline values: CDR1 SGHNT, CDR2 YENEEA. The CDR3 has 16 amino acids. V gave up 4 bases and J gave up 7 bases; unmatched junction bases: 16. The CDR3 nucleotides read TGTGCCAGCAGCTCAAACCTCGGACAGGCGACATCTGAGCAGTACTTC. This encodes CASSSNLGQATSEQYF.

This clonotype has more than one count but fewer than ten. This chain connects TRBV4-1 to TRBJ1-3, with unresolved D. The V and J ends lost 0 bases and 0 bases respectively, with 9 bases between them. Germline V lookup: CDR1 MGHRA, CDR2 YSYEKL. This CDR3 comprises 16 residues. The CDR3 DNA follows: TGCGCCAGCAGCCAAGAGGAGCTCATCTCTGGAAACACCATATATTTT. Encoded protein: CASSQEELISGNTIYF.

This clonotype was counted between two and nine times. CDR3 in amino acids: CASNIQYRVNNQPQHF. CDR3 nucleotide sequence: TGTGCCAGTAATATCCAATATCGTGTAAACAATCAGCCCCAGCATTTT. J is TRBJ1-5 and V is TRBV19; the D is unclear. Trimming stripped 7 bases from V and 3 bases from J, with 19 bases between. The CDR3 contains 16 residues. Germline-derived CDR1 and CDR2 are LNHDA and SQIVND (reference sequence).